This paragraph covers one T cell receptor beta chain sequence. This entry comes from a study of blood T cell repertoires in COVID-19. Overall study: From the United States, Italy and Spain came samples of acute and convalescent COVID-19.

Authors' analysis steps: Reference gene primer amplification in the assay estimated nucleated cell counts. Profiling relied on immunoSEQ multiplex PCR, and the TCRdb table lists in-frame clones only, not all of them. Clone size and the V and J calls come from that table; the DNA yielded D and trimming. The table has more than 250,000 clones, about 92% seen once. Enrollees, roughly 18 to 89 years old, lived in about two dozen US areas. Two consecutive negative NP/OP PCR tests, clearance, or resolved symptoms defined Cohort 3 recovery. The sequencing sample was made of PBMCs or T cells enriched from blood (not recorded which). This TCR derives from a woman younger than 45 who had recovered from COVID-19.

The CDR3 DNA sequence: TGTGCCAGCAGCTTAGGGGACAGGACCATACCCGAGCAGTACTTC. It encodes CASSLGDRTIPEQYF. The rearrangement links TRBV11-3 to TRBJ2-7; TRBD1 aligns across 8 bases. Germline lookup yields CDR1 SGHNT and CDR2 YENEEA. The CDR3 is made up of 15 amino acids. Losses at the gene ends were 1 base for V and 6 bases for J; bases not matched to a gene: 8. Using reference TRBV11-3 and TRBJ2-7 for the parts outside the CDR3, the full variable domain is EAGVVQSPRYKIIEKKQPVAFWCNPISGHNTLYWYLQNLGQGPELLIRYENEEAVDDSQLPKDRFSAERLKGVDSTLKIQPAELGDSAVYLCASSLGDRTIPEQYFGPGTRLTVT.